This passage covers 11 T cell receptor beta chains from one sample sequenced in a study of glioma-infiltrating T cells. Using RNA template, CDR3s of TCR alpha and beta were amplified with iRepertoire arm-PCR. From the multiplex PCR reads, TCRdb called clonotypes with MiXCR, one entry per CDR3 protein. The profile covers 1,800 or so distinct CDR3 sequences, with around 27% appearing a single time and around a third taken by the ten largest. Material: glioma tissue, nonneoplastic brain tissue, or PBMCs (not recorded which). Source of these receptors: a human donor with low-grade glioma or glioblastoma, undergoing nonglioma brain surgery, or in good health (not recorded which).

In its sample, this clonotype was seen a few times. This sequence joins TRBV18 and TRBJ2-4; 11 bases are a match to TRBD1. The CDR3 has 13 amino acids. The trim removed 6 bases at V and 8 bases at J, leaving 3 bases unmatched. Germline CDR1 and CDR2: KGHSH and LQKENI. The DNA for the CDR3 is TGTGCCAGCTCGGTGGGACAGGGGGACATTCAGTACTTC. Protein sequence: CASSVGQGDIQYF.

By sample share, this clonotype is large. The CDR3 reads CASSSLASGSYEQYF. The CDR3 region has the DNA TGTGCCAGCAGTTCCCTGGCTAGCGGGAGTTACGAGCAGTACTTC. The genes are TRBV6-1 and TRBJ2-7; TRBD2 matches 10 bases. The CDR3 consists of 15 residues. The J segment lost 4 bases and the V segment lost 5 bases, leaving 8 bases of the junction unmatched. The germline V gene has CDR1 MNHNS and CDR2 SASEGT.

This chain joins TRBV19 and TRBJ1-1; no reliable D call. The length of the CDR3 is 13 residues. Germline-derived CDR1 and CDR2 are LNHDA and SQIVND (reference sequence). V lost 7 bases and J 0 bases, leaving 9 bases between the germline ends. CDR3 amino acids: CASIFVMNTEAFF. CDR3 DNA: TGTGCCAGTATCTTCGTAATGAACACTGAAGCTTTCTTT.

A note on this clonotype: The junction does not match germline at one end; this may be a read error. This chain joins TRBV6-1 and TRBJ2-7, with D possibly TRBD2 on 5 matching bases. CDR1 and CDR2 (germline): MNHNS, SASEGT. The CDR3 runs to 15 residues. The CDR3 coding sequence is TGTGCCAGCAGTTCCCTGGCTAGAGGGAGTTACGAGCAGCACTTC. It specifies CASSSLARGSYEQHF.

By frequency in the sample, this clonotype is large (0.1 to 1%). This sequence joins TRBV7-2 and TRBJ1-5; 12 nucleotides line up with TRBD1. The junction had 13 bases not matched to a gene; V was cut back by 5 bases and J by 2 bases. Germline V gene lookup returns CDR1 SGHTA and CDR2 FQGNSA. The CDR3 is made up of 19 amino acids. CDR3 nucleotide sequence: TGTGCCAGCAGCCGCCGGGGGACAGGGGGCGGTCATCGCAATCAGCCCCAGCATTTT. This encodes CASSRRGTGGGHRNQPQHF. Complete variable domain (other parts from reference TRBV7-2 and TRBJ1-5): GAGVSQSPSNKVTEKGKDVELRCDPISGHTALYWYRQSLGQGLEFLIYFQGNSAPDKSGLPSDRFSAERTGGSVSTLTIQRTQQEDSAVYLCASSRRGTGGGHRNQPQHFGDGTRLSIL.

This clonotype is classed as hyperexpanded. This chain links TRBV27 with TRBJ1-2; D is ambiguous. V was pared by 10 bases and J by 5 bases, with 17 bases between. CDR3 length: 13 amino acids. Per germline, CDR1 MNHEY and CDR2 SMNVEV (reference sequence). The CDR3 spells CATSQSGHYGYTF. Here the CDR3 DNA reads TGTGCCACCTCTCAGTCAGGCCATTATGGCTACACCTTC.

Written as DNA, the CDR3 is TGCGCCAGCAGTGAGAGGAGGGAGGGCCTGGATACGCAGTATTTT. Protein: CASSERREGLDTQYF. The V call is TRBV10-1, the J call TRBJ2-3; 7 nucleotides match TRBD2. V shed 2 bases and J 6 bases; nucleotides not matched to a gene: 8. The CDR3 sequence is 15 residues long. CDR1 and CDR2 from the germline V gene are WNHNN and SYGVQD (reference sequence).

Notes on this clonotype: A clone one base away is much larger, so this may be a read error. CDR3: CASSLDSMDTEAFF. DNA for the CDR3: TGTGCCAGCAGCCTGGACAGTATGGACACTGAAGCTTTCTTT. This chain uses TRBV5-4 with TRBJ1-1; D may be TRBD1 (6 bases). Germline V lookup: CDR1 SGHNT, CDR2 YYREEE (reference sequence). This CDR3 region has 14 residues. V gave up 4 bases and J gave up 3 bases, with 13 bases separating them.

By share, this clonotype counts as medium-sized. The CDR3 region has the DNA TGCGCCAGCAGCCAAGCAAGGACAGAGAACACTGAAGCTTTCTTT. Amino acids: CASSQARTENTEAFF. The V and J genes are TRBV4-3 and TRBJ1-1, with TRBD1 as a possible D gene (6 bases). Germline V gene lookup returns CDR1 LGHNA and CDR2 YSLEER. Trimming removed 1 base from V and 1 base from J, with 10 bases in between. The CDR3 is 15 residues long.

The rearrangement uses TRBV28 and TRBJ2-3; 11 positions match TRBD2. The CDR3 consists of 20 residues. The ends lost 7 bases at V and 0 bases at J; junction bases unmatched: 18. Germline-derived CDR1 and CDR2 are MDHEN and SYDVKM. The CDR3 reads CASNVPGIAGGVASTDTQYF. CDR3 nucleotide sequence: TGTGCCAGCAACGTACCGGGAATAGCGGGAGGGGTTGCTAGCACAGATACGCAGTATTTT.

Judged by abundance, this clonotype is medium-sized. The chain joins TRBV28 to TRBJ2-3; 16 bases are a match to TRBD2. The CDR3 spans 20 residues. CDR1 and CDR2 from the germline V gene are MDHEN and SYDVKM. The ends lost 7 bases at V and 0 bases at J; junction bases unmatched: 13. The CDR3 nucleotides read TGTGCCAGCACCGTACCGGGACTAGCGGGAGGGGTTGCTAGCACAGATACGCAGTATTTT. Translating gives CASTVPGLAGGVASTDTQYF.